What follows is one T cell receptor (beta chain) and its context. Antigen unknown. The sample is drawn from a study of blood T cells in healthy people across ages. With 4 bases removed from V and 7 bases from J, the gap between germline ends came to 24 bases. CDR1 and CDR2 from the germline V gene are MNHEY and SVGEGT. The CDR3 covers 17 residues. Broader study findings: Unsorted PBMCs prevented conclusive naive versus antigen-experienced comparison.

Primed by a sample-barcoded 5' primer and a J-beta primer mix, a second PCR proceeded for about 6 to 12 cycles. Each cDNA molecule received a tag from a template-switch adaptor that had 12 random nucleotides. TCRdb re-derived calls from the 5' RACE reads in MiXCR, one entry per CDR3 protein. The sample lists hundreds of thousands of distinct CDR3 sequences, 20% to 25% occurring once. The same sample was also studied in work on T cells of mothers and their children. In that study: RNA that had been extracted went wholly into cDNA synthesis, at around 1.4 ug per 15 ul. Overlap ran slightly, non-significantly higher for related than unrelated mother-child pairs.

The TCR was taken from a boy under 18 in good health. The rearrangement links TRBV6-2 or TRBV6-3 to TRBJ2-3, with TRBD2 as a possible D gene (7 bases). The sample comprised blood. CDR3 DNA sequence: TGTGCCAGCAGTTCCCGGGGGGCAACCACCCAAATAAATACGCAGTATTTT. Protein sequence: CASSSRGATTQINTQYF.